The 21 T cell receptor beta chains below were found in one sample sequenced in a study of radiotherapy plus CTLA-4 blockade in lung cancer (dated by TCRdb to the late 2010s). The library was prepared using the immunoSEQ multiplex PCR assay. This is the immuneACCESS table as TCRdb keeps it, with only in-frame sequences that have V and J called. A part of the clones is gone; compared with another copy, unresolved V genes explain less than half, and the rest is unexplained. The sample table records about 78,000 clones; about 86% of these occur just once. The biggest ten clones account for 2% to 2.5% of the sample. The starting material was peripheral blood, obtained from a patient treated with radiotherapy plus ipilimumab. The receptor set was obtained from a human donor with non-small cell lung cancer who had a partial response to radiotherapy plus ipilimumab.

The chain links TRBV5-1 to TRBJ2-7; maybe TRBD2 (6 bases). With 4 bases removed from V and 7 bases from J, the gap between germline ends came to 15 bases. CDR3 size: 13 residues. Germline V gene lookup returns CDR1 SGHRS and CDR2 YFSETQ. The DNA of the CDR3 is TGCGCCAGCAGCGGGGGGTCGAGGGAAGAGCAGTACTTC. It encodes CASSGGSREEQYF.

The chain uses TRBV28 and TRBJ1-2; unclear D gene. Germline-derived CDR1 and CDR2 are MDHEN and SYDVKM. V was pared by 7 bases and J by 8 bases, with 14 bases between. This CDR3 is 12 amino acids long. The CDR3 sequence is CASISAQRGYTF. CDR3 bases: TGTGCCAGCATTTCCGCCCAGCGCGGCTACACCTTC.

The chain employs TRBV28 and TRBJ2-5; 8 positions match TRBD1. The end of the DNA aligns better with TRBJ2-7, so the J call may be wrong. Germline V gene data show CDR1 as MDHEN and CDR2 as SYDVKM. CDR3 length equals 12 residues. CDR3 coding DNA: TGTGCCAGCAGAACCGACAGGGGCGAGCAGTACTTC. This sequence encodes CASRTDRGEQYF.

The chain has TRBV28 and TRBJ2-7; 9 bases align to TRBD1. Germline V gene lookup returns CDR1 MDHEN and CDR2 SYDVKM. With V trimmed by 5 bases and J by 5 bases, 10 bases remained unmatched. This CDR3 is 15 amino acids long. The CDR3 is CASSPIPGQGNEQYV. DNA of the CDR3: TGTGCCAGCAGTCCAATACCGGGACAGGGTAACGAGCAGTACGTC.

This clone has only a few counts. V usage is TRBV14 and J usage is TRBJ2-3, with TRBD2 matching 10 bases. This CDR3 spans 15 amino acids. V lost 5 bases, J lost 8 bases, and 10 bases stayed unmatched. CDR1 is SGHDN, CDR2 FVKESK, per germline. This CDR3 is CASSGTSVGGATQYF. Here the CDR3 DNA reads TGTGCCAGCAGCGGGACTAGCGTCGGTGGTGCTACGCAGTATTTT.

This sequence joins TRBV19 and TRBJ1-2; D not certain. Trimming shortened V by 2 bases and J by 6 bases, and 16 bases separated the two germline ends. The CDR3 extends over 15 amino acids. The germline V gene encodes CDR1 LNHDA and CDR2 SQIVND (reference sequence). CDR3 in amino acids: CASSISRTVSNGYTF. The CDR3 bases are TGTGCCAGTAGTATATCCCGCACGGTGTCCAATGGCTACACCTTC.

This clone appeared a single time. The chain uses TRBV6-1 and TRBJ1-4, with TRBD1 identical over 7 bases. Germline values: CDR1 MNHNS, CDR2 SASEGT. The CDR3 runs to 13 residues. J was trimmed by 5 bases and V by 6 bases; bases with no gene match: 3. The CDR3: CASRGTVNEKLFF. CDR3 sequence (DNA): TGTGCCAGCAGAGGGACAGTCAATGAAAAACTGTTTTTT.

This clone was observed a few times. The rearrangement uses TRBV6-6 and TRBJ2-3; 7 positions match TRBD2. After removal of 7 bases from V and 6 bases from J, the junction contained 7 bases not matched to a gene. CDR1 and CDR2 (germline): MNHNY, SVGAGI (reference sequence). The CDR3 runs to 13 residues. As DNA, the CDR3 is TGTGCCAGCATCTGGATTAGCGGGGATACGCAGTATTTT. Amino acids: CASIWISGDTQYF.

This clone was counted a single time. The rearrangement joins TRBV28 to TRBJ1-2; 7 bases match TRBD1. J gave up 3 bases and V 9 bases, and 7 bases lay outside the gene matches. This CDR3 comprises 13 residues. CDR1 is MDHEN and CDR2 is SYDVKM in the germline V gene. CDR3 DNA sequence: TGTGCCAGTAGGGACAGAGTAGACTATGGCTACACCTTC. It encodes CASRDRVDYGYTF.

The chain recombines TRBV6-5 with TRBJ2-1; TRBD1 aligns across 10 bases. With V trimmed by 7 bases and J by 9 bases, 9 bases remained unmatched. Germline V lookup: CDR1 MNHEY, CDR2 SVGAGI. This CDR3 contains 14 residues. CDR3: CASIRTGGVGEQFF. In DNA, the CDR3 is TGTGCCAGCATTCGGACAGGGGGAGTAGGTGAGCAGTTCTTC.

This chain connects TRBV7-2 to TRBJ2-7; a possible D gene is TRBD2 (5 bases). Germline CDR1 is SGHTA and CDR2 is FQGNSA. The CDR3 is made up of 16 amino acids. The V gene lost 4 bases and the J gene lost 11 bases, with 27 bases spanning the gap. CDR3 sequence: CASSSWTSPGTPVEYF. CDR3 coding DNA: TGTGCCAGCAGCTCCTGGACCTCCCCGGGAACCCCAGTAGAGTACTTC.

The table lists this clone with a few counts. The rearrangement uses TRBV28 and TRBJ2-3, with 12 nucleotides matching TRBD2. CDR1 is MDHEN, CDR2 SYDVKM, per germline. The trim removed 6 bases at V and 5 bases at J, leaving 9 bases unmatched. This CDR3 is 16 amino acids long. In nucleotides, the CDR3 is TGTGCCAGCAGCCGGACTAGCGGGATACCCCTAGATACGCAGTATTTT. Translated: CASSRTSGIPLDTQYF.

V gene TRBV6-5 combines with J gene TRBJ2-7; 7 positions agree with TRBD1. This CDR3 is built from 14 residues. With 8 bases clipped from V and 2 bases from J, the junction kept 9 bases outside the gene matches. Germline loops: CDR1 MNHEY, CDR2 SVGAGI. For the CDR3, the DNA is TGTGCCAGCCGGTTTGCAGGGGGTCCCTACGAGCAGTACGTC. Amino acids: CASRFAGGPYEQYV.

This clone was detected only a few times. V usage is TRBV10-3 and J usage is TRBJ2-7; TRBD1 matches at 9 bases. V shed 4 bases, J shed 3 bases, and the junction held 7 bases outside the gene matches. Per the germline V gene, CDR1 is ENHRY and CDR2 is SYGVKD. The CDR3 covers 15 residues. The CDR3 region is CAISATGGDRYEQYV. In DNA form, the CDR3 reads TGTGCCATCAGTGCCACAGGGGGCGACCGCTACGAGCAGTACGTC.

The DNA of the CDR3 is TGCGCCAGCAGCCCTACTAGCACGGCCTACAATGAGCAGTTCTTC. Translation gives CASSPTSTAYNEQFF. The chain carries TRBV4-3 and TRBJ2-1; D perhaps matches TRBD2 (6 bases). This CDR3 has 15 amino acids. V was cut by 4 bases and J by 2 bases, with 12 bases left in between. Germline V gives CDR1 LGHNA, CDR2 YSLEER.

The table lists this clone with a few counts. The V call is TRBV7-2, the J call TRBJ1-3; 8 nucleotides line up with TRBD1. The germline V gene has CDR1 SGHTA and CDR2 FQGNSA. The CDR3 spans 15 residues. V dropped 5 bases and J dropped 0; count of bases not matched to a gene: 3. CDR3 sequence: CASSLDRVSGNTIYF. The CDR3 region has the DNA TGTGCCAGCAGCCTGGACAGGGTCTCTGGAAACACCATATATTTT.

The rearrangement uses TRBV4-1 and TRBJ1-6; 7 bases fit TRBD1. Germline lookup yields CDR1 MGHRA and CDR2 YSYEKL. The J segment lost 9 bases and the V segment lost 1 base, leaving 3 bases of the junction unmatched. This CDR3 has 14 residues. The CDR3 DNA follows: TGCGCCAGCAGCCAAGGACAGGGACGTTCACCCCTCCACTTT. Translated: CASSQGQGRSPLHF.

The chain uses TRBV5-1 and TRBJ2-7; tentatively, D is TRBD1 (6 bases). CDR3 length: 14 residues. Germline V gene lookup returns CDR1 SGHRS and CDR2 YFSETQ. V was trimmed by 2 bases and J by 1 base, leaving 10 bases between them. The CDR3: CASSFGGLSYEQYV. The CDR3, as DNA: TGCGCCAGCAGCTTTGGGGGCCTTTCCTACGAGCAGTACGTC.

The chain recombines TRBV5-6 with TRBJ2-5, with D perhaps TRBD1 (6 bases). The CDR3 spans 15 residues. The ends were cut back, 0 bases at V and 2 bases at J, with 11 bases in the middle. Germline-derived CDR1 and CDR2 are SGHDT and YYEEEE. CDR3 loop: CASSLAVGAQETQYF. The CDR3 nucleotides are TGTGCCAGCAGCTTGGCTGTGGGGGCTCAAGAGACCCAGTACTTC.

As concerns this clone: Different DNA sequences within this sample yield the same CDR3. The chain links TRBV19 to TRBJ2-1; D may be TRBD1 (6 bases). The CDR3 contains 13 residues. Trimming cost V 6 bases and J 4 bases, with 10 bases left between them. Germline values: CDR1 LNHDA, CDR2 SQIVND (reference sequence). This CDR3 reads CASSPRGYNEQFF. Here the CDR3 DNA reads TGTGCCAGTAGCCCAAGGGGGTACAATGAGCAGTTCTTC.

The V and J genes are TRBV19 and TRBJ1-5; 8 bases are shared with TRBD1. The length of the CDR3 is 16 residues. With V trimmed by 6 bases and J by 2 bases, 9 bases remained unmatched. Germline V gene data show CDR1 as LNHDA and CDR2 as SQIVND (reference sequence). CDR3 nucleotides: TGTGCCAGTAGACCGAGGACAGGGTCGGGCAATCAGCCCCAGCATTTT. It translates to CASRPRTGSGNQPQHF.